These 15 T cell receptor beta chains came from one sample sequenced in a study of post-analysis software for immune sequencing data. Overall study results and limits: TRBV5-6, TRBV5-1 and TRBV20-1 belonged to a set of about 5 TRBV segments that were more frequent in patients than controls.

Built from TCR beta cDNA, the libraries had unique molecular identifiers in them. From the PCR reads, TCRdb called clonotypes with MiXCR, one entry per CDR3 protein. The sample contains about 260,000 distinct CDR3 sequences, about 38% of which appear only once. Their antigens remain unidentified. The sample consisted of blood. Receptors originate from a girl under 18 with multiple sclerosis.

The chain joins TRBV29-1 to TRBJ2-3; D gene uncertain. This CDR3 region has 17 residues. Trimming cost V 0 bases and J 3 bases, with 19 bases left between them. The germline V gene encodes CDR1 SQVTM and CDR2 ANQGSEA. The CDR3 nucleotides are TGCAGCGTTGAAGATCTAGACGTTCGCCAAACGACAGATACGCAGTATTTT. Translating gives CSVEDLDVRQTTDTQYF.

The gene calls are TRBV5-1 and TRBJ2-1; the match to TRBD2 covers 7 bases. Gene TRBJ2-7 matches the end of the DNA better, so the J call may be wrong. CDR1 and CDR2 (germline): SGHRS, YFSETQ. The CDR3 totals 16 residues. CDR3 sequence: CASSIELAKSYNEQYF. The CDR3 DNA is TGCGCCAGCAGCATAGAACTAGCGAAGTCCTACAATGAGCAGTACTTC.

Turning to this clonotype: This may be a read error, as it is one base from a much larger clone. This chain uses TRBV12-3 or TRBV12-4 with TRBJ2-3; TRBD2 agrees at 11 bases. With V trimmed by 5 bases and J by 3 bases, 4 bases remained unmatched. The CDR3 runs to 15 residues. The DNA for the CDR3 is TGTGCCAGCAGTGTTAGCGGGAGGGCGACAGATACGCAGTATTTT. Protein product: CASSVSGRATDTQYF.

This clonotype showed up just a few times. J is TRBJ2-7 and V is TRBV28, with 7 bases lining up with TRBD1. CDR1 is MDHEN and CDR2 is SYDVKM in the germline V gene. CDR3 size: 14 residues. V lost 5 bases and J lost 2; bases outside the gene matches: 6. The CDR3 protein is CASSAGGHPYEQYF. The CDR3 coding sequence is TGTGCCAGCAGTGCAGGGGGACACCCCTACGAGCAGTACTTC.

The chain couples TRBV27 to TRBJ1-6; TRBD1 is a possible D gene (6 bases). Trimming stripped 5 bases from V and 3 bases from J, with 17 bases between. The germline V gene encodes CDR1 MNHEY and CDR2 SMNVEV (reference sequence). This CDR3 is 17 amino acids long. This CDR3 reads CASSPDSGALYNSPLHF. As DNA, the CDR3 is TGTGCCAGCAGTCCCGACTCAGGGGCCCTCTATAATTCACCCCTCCACTTT.

This rearrangement joins TRBV28 to TRBJ2-5; D ambiguous. Germline loops: CDR1 MDHEN, CDR2 SYDVKM. V shed 3 bases and J shed 0 bases, with 8 bases lying between them. The length of the CDR3 is 14 residues. The CDR3 region is CASSLRGYQETQYF. In DNA, the CDR3 is TGTGCCAGCAGTTTGCGAGGTTACCAAGAGACCCAGTACTTC.

This chain uses TRBV7-9 with TRBJ1-5; D not resolved. The CDR3 has 15 residues. The germline V and J ends were trimmed by 1 base and 4 bases, with 11 bases remaining between them. CDR1 SEHNR and CDR2 FQNEAQ come from the germline V gene (reference sequence). The CDR3 nucleotides are TGTGCCAGCAGCTTAGGGCCATCCAAGAATCAGCCCCAGCATTTT. This codes for CASSLGPSKNQPQHF.

The gene calls are TRBV19 and TRBJ1-5, with unresolved D. The germline V gene encodes CDR1 LNHDA and CDR2 SQIVND (reference sequence). V was clipped by 9 bases and J by 0 bases, with 6 bases between them. This CDR3 contains 12 residues. The CDR3: CASRPSNQPQHF. CDR3 in DNA: TGTGCCAGCCGCCCTAGCAATCAGCCCCAGCATTTT.

On this clonotype itself: It may be a read error: a sequence one base away is much more abundant. The V and J genes are TRBV7-2 and TRBJ2-7, with 9 nucleotides matching TRBD2. The germline CDR1 and CDR2 sequences are SGHTA and FQGNSA. CDR3 length: 16 amino acids. The junction had 10 bases not matched to a gene; V was cut back by 0 bases and J by 7 bases. CDR3 region: CASSLAGTSPRDEQYF. CDR3 in DNA: TGTGCCAGCAGCTTAGCCGGGACTAGCCCCCGGGATGAGCAGTACTTC.

The rearrangement uses TRBV6-5 and TRBJ1-1, with D uncertain. This CDR3 is built from 15 residues. The ends were cut back, 5 bases at V and 1 base at J, with 14 bases in the middle. The germline CDR1 and CDR2 sequences are MNHEY and SVGAGI. The CDR3 nucleotides read TGTGCCAGCAGTCCTTATACACAGACGAACACTGAAGCTTTCTTT. Protein: CASSPYTQTNTEAFF.

Regarding this clonotype: At one boundary the junction diverges from the germline segment, which might be a read error. The chain uses TRBV12-3 or TRBV12-4 and TRBJ2-2, with 14 bases matching TRBD2. The CDR3 spans 17 residues. The CDR3 here is CDSSFKGLAGVAGELFF. The CDR3 coding sequence is TGTGACAGCAGTTTTAAGGGACTAGCGGGAGTGGCCGGGGAGCTGTTTTTT.

This clonotype was detected only a few times. Since a much larger clone is just one base distant, this may be a read error. The chain couples TRBV5-5 to TRBJ2-7; D is uncertain. V shed 0 bases and J shed 3 bases, with 7 bases lying between them. The CDR3 contains 13 residues. Germline-derived CDR1 and CDR2 are SGHKS and YYEKEE (reference sequence). The CDR3 region is CASSLGLCYEQYF. The CDR3 DNA reads TGTGCCAGCAGCTTGGGTCTTTGCTACGAGCAGTACTTC.

This clonotype has a single count. The rearrangement links TRBV11-2 to TRBJ2-1; TRBD2 aligns across 8 bases. Germline-derived CDR1 and CDR2 are SGHAT and FQNNGV. This CDR3 has 15 residues. V lost 1 base, J lost 10 bases, and 9 bases stayed unmatched. The CDR3 protein is CASSLGVGGALEQFF. The CDR3 region has the DNA TGTGCCAGCAGCTTAGGGGTCGGGGGGGCTCTCGAGCAGTTCTTC.

This clonotype appeared a few times. This chain connects TRBV7-3 to TRBJ2-1, with 9 nucleotides matching TRBD2. Germline values: CDR1 SGHTA, CDR2 FQGTGA. There are 14 residues in the CDR3. The V segment lost 4 bases and the J segment 8 bases; nucleotides outside the gene matches: 6. The CDR3 DNA reads TGTGCCAGCAGCTCGGGACTAGCTCAGGATGAGCAGTTCTTC. Its protein is CASSSGLAQDEQFF. Filled out from reference TRBV7-3 and TRBJ2-1, the complete variable domain reads GAGVSQTPSNKVTEKGKYVELRCDPISGHTALYWYRQSLGQGPEFLIYFQGTGAADDSGLPNDRFFAVRPEGSVSTLKIQRTERGDSAVYLCASSSGLAQDEQFFGPGTRLTVL.

This clonotype was counted ten times or more. This chain links TRBV29-1 with TRBJ1-2, with 11 bases identical to TRBD1. Germline V gives CDR1 SQVTM, CDR2 ANQGSEA. V was pared by 6 bases and J by 3 bases, with 3 bases of the junction left unmatched. There are 13 residues in the CDR3. The CDR3 loop reads CSVGQGADYGYTF. The CDR3 DNA is TGCAGCGTCGGACAGGGGGCTGACTATGGCTACACCTTC.